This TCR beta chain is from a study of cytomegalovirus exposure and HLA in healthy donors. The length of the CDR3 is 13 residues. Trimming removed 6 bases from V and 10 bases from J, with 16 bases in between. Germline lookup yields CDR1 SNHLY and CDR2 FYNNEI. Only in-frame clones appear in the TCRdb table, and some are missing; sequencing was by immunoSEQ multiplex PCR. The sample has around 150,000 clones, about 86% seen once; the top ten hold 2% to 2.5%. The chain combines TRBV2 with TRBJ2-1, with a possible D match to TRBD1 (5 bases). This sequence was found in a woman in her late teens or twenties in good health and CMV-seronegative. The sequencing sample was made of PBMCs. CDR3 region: CASRDDSEAEQFF. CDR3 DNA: TGTGCCAGCAGGGACGACAGCGAGGCAGAGCAGTTCTTC. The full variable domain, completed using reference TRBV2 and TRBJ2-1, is EPEVTQTPSHQVTQMGQEVILRCVPISNHLYFYWYRQILGQKVEFLVSFYNNEISEKSEIFDDQFSVERPDGSNFTLKIRSTKLEDSAMYFCASRDDSEAEQFFGPGTRLTVL.